The entry below gives a single TCR beta chain sequence along with its context. Antigen: not known. The V gene end was trimmed by 1 base and the J gene end by 10 bases; junction bases not matched to a gene: 16. The CDR3 covers 18 residues. Germline loops: CDR1 SEHNR, CDR2 FQNEAQ (reference sequence). For the second PCR, which ran for roughly 7 to 11 cycles, a sample-barcoded 5' primer and a J-beta primer mix were used. TCRdb re-derived calls from the 5' RACE reads in MiXCR, one entry per CDR3 protein. The sample yields some 1.5 million distinct CDR3 sequences, approximately 43% seen once. This record belongs to a study of blood T cells in healthy people across ages. Study outcomes and limitations: When one million T cells were used, diversity estimates were thought to be underestimates.

Input material: blood. The sequence derives from a woman aged 18-35 years in good health. V and J are TRBV7-9 and TRBJ2-1, with 10 bases aligning to TRBD2. The CDR3 region is CASSLVLRGLAGAREQFF. The CDR3 bases are TGTGCCAGCAGCTTAGTACTTAGGGGCCTAGCGGGGGCACGGGAGCAGTTCTTC.